The 17 T cell receptor beta chains reported below all come from one sample, sequenced in a study of tumor and adjacent non-tumor tissue in lung cancer. The template was RNA from unsorted bulk tissue. Distant lung tissue was collected more than 3 cm away from the tumor edge. Three rounds of nested PCR, following a modified ARM-PCR protocol, produced the TCRbeta library. TCRdb independently ran MiXCR on the multiplex PCR reads; one entry per CDR3 protein. The sample includes almost 75,000 distinct CDR3 sequences, around 70% of them seen just once. Source material: distant non-tumor lung tissue. The source of these receptors is a woman between 50 and 59 years old with non-small cell lung cancer.

The gene calls are TRBV6-1 and TRBJ2-1; D remains unclear. V dropped 10 bases and J dropped 1 base, with 23 bases sitting between them. The CDR3 spans 17 residues. Germline lookup yields CDR1 MNHNS and CDR2 SASEGT. The CDR3 DNA sequence: TGTGCCAACACCTTCGGTGTGGGCAGCTTATCCTACAATGAGCAGTTCTTC. This gives the protein CANTFGVGSLSYNEQFF.

As to this clonotype: This sequence may be a read error, since a much larger clone differs from it by one base. The chain has TRBV20-1 and TRBJ1-1, with 7 bases identical to TRBD1. CDR3 size: 13 residues. Germline CDR1 and CDR2: DFQATT and SNEGSKA (reference sequence). The CDR3 protein is CSAYRGTNTEVFF. The CDR3 DNA reads as TGCAGTGCTTACAGGGGTACGAACACTGAAGTTTTCTTT.

Points on this clonotype: Possible read error: a much larger clone is one base away. The rearrangement links TRBV4-3 to TRBJ2-3, with D possibly being TRBD1 or TRBD2 (5 bases each). The germline gives CDR1 LGHNA, CDR2 YSLEER. V lost 0 bases, J lost 1 base, and 11 bases lay in between. The CDR3 extends over 16 amino acids. The CDR3 is CASSQDMGRGTDTQYF. Written as DNA, the CDR3 is TGCGCCAGCAGCCAAGATATGGGACGGGGCACAGATACGCAGTATTTT.

This clonotype has just one count. A much larger clone lies one base from this, so it may be a read error. The chain recombines TRBV20-1 with TRBJ2-7, with unresolved D. The CDR3 extends over 13 amino acids. CDR1 is DFQATT and CDR2 is SNEGSKA in the germline V gene (reference sequence). CDR3 DNA sequence: TGCAATGCCGAGTCCCCGCGGTACTACGAGCAGTACTTC. This gives the protein CNAESPRYYEQYF.

Regarding this clonotype: A read error may produce the germline difference seen at one junction end. The chain has TRBV14 and TRBJ2-5; TRBD2 matches at 8 bases. The CDR3 sequence is 13 residues long. In germline, CDR1 is SGHDN, CDR2 FVKESK. The CDR3 DNA reads as TGTGCCAACAGCCAGCGGGAGATTGAGACCCAGTACTTC. This codes for CANSQREIETQYF.

This clonotype was seen at least ten times. The chain joins TRBV28 to TRBJ1-1; D may be TRBD1 (5 bases). V lost 3 bases and J 6 bases, leaving 14 bases between the germline ends. The germline CDR1 and CDR2 sequences are MDHEN and SYDVKM. This CDR3 spans 14 amino acids. The CDR3, as DNA: TGTGCCAGCAGTTTTATTCAGGGCGGCGCTGAAGCTTTCTTT. It codes for CASSFIQGGAEAFF. Variable domain in full (rest from reference TRBV28 and TRBJ1-1): DVKVTQSSRYLVKRTGEKVFLECVQDMDHENMFWYRQDPGLGLRLIYFSYDVKMKEKGDIPEGYSVSREKKERFSLILESASTNQTSMYLCASSFIQGGAEAFFGQGTRLTVV.

In the case of this clonotype: Without the conserved terminal phenylalanine or tryptophan, this CDR3 likely stems from a read error. It is unclear where the CDR3 begins or ends on the DNA, so no DNA is shown, and the CDR3 is as TCRdb lists it. The chain has TRBV11-1 and TRBJ1-1. The CDR3 comprises 14 residues, both ends counted. CDR1 is SGHAT and CDR2 is FQDESV in the germline V gene (reference sequence). CDR3: CASSLKELNTETFY.

On this clonotype itself: One end of the junction fails to match germline, which may point to a read error. The J gene is TRBJ2-3, the V gene TRBV29-1; 9 bases are a match to TRBD2. In germline, CDR1 is SQVTM, CDR2 ANQGSEA. The CDR3 extends over 14 amino acids. DNA for the CDR3: TGCAGCGATGAAGACAGTAGCGGGAGAGATACGGAGTATTTT. This translates into CSDEDSSGRDTEYF.

A note on this clonotype: Lacking the conserved final phenylalanine or tryptophan, this CDR3 likely reflects a read error. The rearrangement joins TRBV11-2 to TRBJ2-1; 9 positions match TRBD2. Germline trimming cut 5 bases from V and 3 bases from J; bases unmatched to any gene: 5. The CDR3 runs 15 residues. CDR1 is SGHAT and CDR2 is FQNNGV in the germline V gene. The CDR3 DNA sequence: TGTGCCAGCAGCCGGGCTAGCGGGAACTACAATGAGCAGTTCCTC. It specifies CASSRASGNYNEQFL.

Concerning this clonotype itself: One end of the junction fails to match germline, which may point to a read error. The genes are TRBV11-2 and TRBJ2-7, with 7 bases lining up with TRBD2. This CDR3 is built from 13 residues. CDR1 SGHAT and CDR2 FQNNGV come from the germline V gene. CDR3 in amino acids: CVSSLGGNYKQYF. In nucleotides, the CDR3 is TGTGTCAGCAGCTTGGGGGGGAACTACAAGCAGTACTTC.

Note on this clonotype: This may arise from a read error, as a much more abundant clone is one base away. The chain has TRBV10-2 and TRBJ2-1, with D tentatively TRBD2 (6 bases). There are 16 residues in the CDR3. Germline CDR1 reads WSHSY; CDR2 reads SAAADI. The CDR3 reads CASSDKRAVAYNEQLF. Here the CDR3 DNA reads TGCGCCAGCAGTGATAAGCGGGCGGTCGCCTACAATGAGCAGCTCTTC.

In DNA form, the CDR3 reads TGCAGTGCTAGAGGCCATAGGGCAGACAGCTCCTACGAGCAGTACTTC. This codes for CSARGHRADSSYEQYF. V gene TRBV20-1 combines with J gene TRBJ2-7; weak D call: TRBD1 (5 bases). The V gene lost 1 base and the J gene lost 0 bases, with 16 bases spanning the gap. The CDR3 runs to 16 residues. Germline V gene sequence: CDR1 DFQATT, CDR2 SNEGSKA (reference sequence).

This clonotype was picked up a small number of times. A much larger clone sits a single nucleotide away, making a read error possible. The V and J genes are TRBV29-1 and TRBJ2-5; D not certain. The CDR3 consists of 15 residues. Germline CDR1 reads SQVTM; CDR2 reads ANQGSEA. V lost 2 bases to trimming and J lost 5 bases, with 18 bases between them. The CDR3 loop is CSVEIPRTLWETQYF. CDR3 nucleotides: TGCAGCGTTGAAATCCCCCGGACCCTCTGGGAGACCCAGTACTTC.

This clonotype was picked up many times. The chain employs TRBV5-4 and TRBJ2-5, with TRBD1 as a possible D gene (6 bases). Germline V lookup: CDR1 SGHNT, CDR2 YYREEE (reference sequence). Trimming cost V 0 bases and J 3 bases, with 15 bases left between them. The length of the CDR3 is 16 residues. This CDR3 is CASSLGWDTLKETQYF. The CDR3 DNA reads TGTGCCAGCAGCTTGGGATGGGACACCTTGAAAGAGACCCAGTACTTC.

Remarks on this clonotype: Possible read error: a much larger clone is one base away. This chain connects TRBV4-1 to TRBJ2-1; D possibly corresponds to TRBD1 (6 bases). Germline V CDR1 and CDR2: MGHRA, YSYEKL. The CDR3 extends over 15 amino acids. The CDR3 DNA reads TGCGCCAGCAGCCAAGCCAGGGGCTTTTACAATGGGCAGTTCTTC. It yields the protein CASSQARGFYNGQFF.

This clonotype was detected only a few times. The rearrangement links TRBV11-2 to TRBJ2-1; weak D call: TRBD2 (5 bases). The CDR3 contains 15 residues. CDR1 and CDR2 from the germline V gene are SGHAT and FQNNGV. In DNA form, the CDR3 reads TGTGGCAACAGCTTAGGTGGGAGTTCCTACAATGAGCAGTTCTTC. Its translation is CGNSLGGSSYNEQFF.

This clonotype was seen many times. The rearrangement uses TRBV7-3 and TRBJ2-1, with TRBD2 identical over 15 bases. V lost 2 bases, J lost 4 bases, and 6 bases stayed unmatched. CDR1 and CDR2 from the germline V gene are SGHTA and FQGTGA. This CDR3 contains 18 residues. The DNA of the CDR3 is TGTGCCAGCAGCTTATCCGGGACTAGCGGGAGGTCTTACAATGAGCAGTTCTTC. It encodes CASSLSGTSGRSYNEQFF.